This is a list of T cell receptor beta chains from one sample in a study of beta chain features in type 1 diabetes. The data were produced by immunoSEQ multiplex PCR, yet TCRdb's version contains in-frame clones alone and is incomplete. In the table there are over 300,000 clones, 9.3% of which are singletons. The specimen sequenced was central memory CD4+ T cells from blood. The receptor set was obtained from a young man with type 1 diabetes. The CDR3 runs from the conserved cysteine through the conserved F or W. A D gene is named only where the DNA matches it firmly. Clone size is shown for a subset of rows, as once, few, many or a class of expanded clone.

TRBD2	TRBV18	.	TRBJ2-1	TGTGCCAGCTCACCACAGGCCTCGGGACTAGCGATGCTCAATGAGCAGTTCTTC	CASSPQASGLAMLNEQFF
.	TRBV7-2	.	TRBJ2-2	TGTGCCAGCAGCTTAGCCGTAGGGGGTGACACCGGGGAGCTGTTTTTT	CASSLAVGGDTGELFF
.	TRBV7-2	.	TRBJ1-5	TGTGCCAGCAGCTTTGGGGACGATCAGCCCCAGCATTTT	CASSFGDDQPQHF
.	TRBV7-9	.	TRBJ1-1	TGTGCCAGCAGCGGCGGGGAGAACACTGAAGCTTTCTTT	CASSGGENTEAFF
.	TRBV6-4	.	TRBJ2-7	TGTGCCAGCAGTGAGGGGGCGTACGAGCAGTACTTC	CASSEGAYEQYF
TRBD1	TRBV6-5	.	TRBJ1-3	TGTGCCAGCAGTTGGGACAGGGGAAACACCATATATTTT	CASSWDRGNTIYF
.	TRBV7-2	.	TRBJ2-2	TGTGCCAGCAGCCCCCAGGGAGTCCAGAACACCGGGGAGCTGTTTTTT	CASSPQGVQNTGELFF
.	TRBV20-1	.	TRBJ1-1	TGCAGTGCTAGAACGAAGACTGAAGCTTTCTTT	CSARTKTEAFF
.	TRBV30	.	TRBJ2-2	TGTGCATTAAATCACGGGGAAGGGGAGCTGTTTTTT	CALNHGEGELFF
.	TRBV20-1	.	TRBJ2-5	TGCAGTGCTAGACTGGAGATGGGCCAGTACTTC	CSARLEMGQYF
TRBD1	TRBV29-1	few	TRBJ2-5	TGCAGCGTTGAATGGACAGGGGGCCGGGAGACCCAGTACTTC	CSVEWTGGRETQYF
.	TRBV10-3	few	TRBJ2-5	TGTGCCATCAGCTCGACGAACCAAGAGACCCAGTACTTC	CAISSTNQETQYF
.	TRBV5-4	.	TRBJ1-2	TGTGCCAGCAGCGGGGCGCCGGGGGCGGAAGGCTACACCTTC	CASSGAPGAEGYTF
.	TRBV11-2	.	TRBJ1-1	TGTGCCAGCAGCGTGGTGGGGGGCTTGACTGAAGCTTTCTTT	CASSVVGGLTEAFF
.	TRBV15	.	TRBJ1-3	TGTGCCACCAGCAGAGAGCGGGGCCTCCACTCTGGAAACACCATATATTTT	CATSRERGLHSGNTIYF
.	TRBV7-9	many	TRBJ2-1	TGTGCCAGCAGCTCCATACGTTACAATGAGCAGTTCTTC	CASSSIRYNEQFF
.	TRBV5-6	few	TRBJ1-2	TGTGCCAGCAGCTTGTATCGGGGTTATGGCTACACCTTC	CASSLYRGYGYTF
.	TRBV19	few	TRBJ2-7	TGTGCCAGTAGTAACGGGGACGGAGCCTACGAGCAGTACTTC	CASSNGDGAYEQYF
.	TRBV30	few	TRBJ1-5	TGTGCCTGGAGTGTTGGACAGACCTGCAATCAGCCCCAGCATTTT	CAWSVGQTCNQPQHF
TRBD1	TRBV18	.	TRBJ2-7	TGTGCCAGCTCACCAGGGGGACAGTTCCTCGAGCAGTACTTC	CASSPGGQFLEQYF
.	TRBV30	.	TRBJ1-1	TGTGCCTATGGGACTGGGAACACTGAAGCTTTCTTT	CAYGTGNTEAFF
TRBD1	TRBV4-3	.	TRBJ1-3	TGCGCCAGCAGCCAAGAGACAGGGGGTTCTGGAAACACCATATATTTT	CASSQETGGSGNTIYF
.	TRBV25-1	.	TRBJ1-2	TGTGCCAGCAGTGAAGAATCCGGGACTGGCTACACCTTC	CASSEESGTGYTF
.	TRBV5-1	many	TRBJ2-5	TGCGCCAGCAGCCAAAATACCGGGACCTCTCAAGAGACCCAGTACTTC	CASSQNTGTSQETQYF
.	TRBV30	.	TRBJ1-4	TGTGCCTGGAGTGTAACTAGACAGTTTAATGAAAAACTGTTTTTT	CAWSVTRQFNEKLFF
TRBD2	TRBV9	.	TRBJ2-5	TGTGCCAGCAGCCCAAATACGGGGGGGAAGGAGACCCAGTACTTC	CASSPNTGGKETQYF
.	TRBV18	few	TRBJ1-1	TGTGCCAGCTCGTTGGGGATGGGAGAAAACACTGAAGCTTTCTTT	CASSLGMGENTEAFF
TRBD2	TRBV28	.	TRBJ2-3	TGTGCCACGAACTCTCCGGGAGGTCACACAGATACGCAGTATTTT	CATNSPGGHTDTQYF
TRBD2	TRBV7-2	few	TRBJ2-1	TGTGCCAGCAGCTTTAGCGGGGGGGCCATCTATGAGCAGTTCTTC	CASSFSGGAIYEQFF
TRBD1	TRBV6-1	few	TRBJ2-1	TGTGCCAGCAGTGAAACCCACAGGGGGGATGAGCAGTTCTTC	CASSETHRGDEQFF
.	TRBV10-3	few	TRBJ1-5	TGTGCCATCAGTGGGACGGGGGGCAATCAGCCCCAGCATTTT	CAISGTGGNQPQHF
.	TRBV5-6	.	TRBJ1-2	TGTGCCAGCAGCTGGGACAATAACTATGGCTACACCTTC	CASSWDNNYGYTF